This TCR beta chain originates from a study of T cell responses to AZD1222 COVID-19 vaccine. The count of this clone is one. Its antigen remains unidentified. The V gene's germline CDR1 is MNHEY and CDR2 SMNVEV (reference sequence). The V end was cut by 6 bases, the J end by 5 bases, with 13 bases between. The CDR3 contains 14 residues. General observations from the study: Seropositive status at baseline applied to only six AZD1222 recipients. Spike-specific TCRs gained breadth and depth after people received two AZD1222 doses. White British donors predominated, females outnumbered males, and clonal diversity was possibly underestimated. Repertoires were obtained only post-peak T cell response.

Data came from immunoSEQ multiplex PCR; TCRdb stores just in-frame clones and leaves some out. The table includes about 150,000 clones, 75% to 90% detected once. The receptor's source is an adult in good health. The V call is TRBV27, the J call TRBJ2-2; a weak D match, TRBD1 (5 bases). Sequencing used peripheral blood, obtained on day 0 of AZD1222 vaccination. Written as DNA, the CDR3 is TGTGCCAGCAGCTACCTAAGACAGACCGGGGAGCTGTTTTTT. It encodes CASSYLRQTGELFF.